Given below is one T cell receptor beta chain in context. Its antigen remains unknown. This CDR3 spans 16 amino acids. The data stem from a study of shared clonotypes between healthy human individuals. An approximately 200 ng quantity of DNA, roughly 32,000 T cell genomes, went into the sorted-subset replicate PCRs. This table comes from immunoSEQ multiplex PCR, and its TCRdb copy is limited to in-frame clones, with some not included. The sample gives millions of clones, 85% to 95% of which show up once; 0.1% to 0.15% is in the top ten. Study outcomes and limitations: Relative to memory subsets, naive subsets generally showed larger estimated richness. It was observed that around 5% of naive CD4 clonotypes were shared across several donors. How much donors shared clonotypes was expected to be affected by sequencing depth.

Sequences were obtained from naive CD4+ T cells sorted from blood. Subset reported: CD45RA+ positively selected. This chain connects TRBV21-1 to TRBJ2-7; the table gives TRBD1 as D, unverified against the DNA. TRBV21-1 is noted as a pseudogene. The TCR comes from a young man in good health. The CDR3 here is CASSENKRQDHYEQYF. DNA of the CDR3: TGTGCCAGCAGCGAAAACAAGAGACAGGATCACTACGAGCAGTACTTC.